This is a list of T cell receptor beta chains from one sample in a study of shared clonotypes between healthy human individuals. Sequencing was performed with immunoSEQ multiplex PCR; in TCRdb, only in-frame clones are kept and a portion is missing. The data hold millions of clones, with about 93% observed a single time. The sequencing sample was made of naive CD8+ T cells from PBMCs. These receptors all come from a man between 18 and 29 years old in good health. Some clones in this sample may be carry-over from other donors' samples. Each CDR3 is given with its conserved first and last residue. The D gene is left open where the match is weak. Rows may omit the clone size; those that give it use once, few, many or a size class.

D gene	clone size	V gene	J gene	CDR3 protein	CDR3 DNA
-	-	TRBV7-9	TRBJ2-7	CASSTDLSYEQYF	TGTGCCAGCAGCACCGACCTCTCCTACGAGCAGTACTTC
-	-	TRBV7-8	TRBJ1-2	CASSLGSSYTF	TGTGCCAGCAGCCTCGGTTCAAGCTACACCTTC
-	-	TRBV9	TRBJ2-7	CASSVATDRSYEQYF	TGTGCCAGCAGCGTAGCAACGGACCGCTCCTACGAGCAGTACTTC
-	few	TRBV7-9	TRBJ2-7	CASSFPESRGEQYF	TGTGCCAGCAGCTTCCCCGAGTCGCGGGGCGAGCAGTACTTC
TRBD1	-	TRBV7-9	TRBJ2-7	CASSSPDRAPTYEQYF	TGTGCCAGCAGCTCCCCCGACAGGGCCCCCACCTACGAGCAGTACTTC
-	-	TRBV28	TRBJ2-2	CASSFGRPIPGELFF	TGTGCCAGCAGTTTTGGGCGCCCCATCCCCGGGGAGCTGTTTTTT
-	-	TRBV28	TRBJ1-1	CASSMRRRVVDTEAFF	TGTGCCAGCAGTATGCGCCGCAGGGTAGTGGACACTGAAGCTTTCTTT
TRBD2	-	TRBV4-2	TRBJ2-5	CASSQKREGAQYF	TGTGCCAGCAGCCAAAAGCGGGAAGGGGCCCAGTACTTC
-	-	TRBV28	TRBJ2-7	CASSQRNSYEQYF	TGTGCCAGCAGTCAACGGAATTCCTACGAGCAGTACTTC
-	-	TRBV7-9	TRBJ2-2	CASSLGYGELFF	TGTGCCAGCAGCTTAGGGTACGGGGAGCTGTTTTTT
-	-	TRBV9	TRBJ2-1	CASSVGSYNEQFF	TGTGCCAGCAGCGTTGGGTCCTACAATGAGCAGTTCTTC
-	-	TRBV27	TRBJ2-7	CASSQGTQIYEQYF	TGTGCCAGCAGTCAGGGGACTCAGATCTACGAGCAGTACTTC
-	-	TRBV27	TRBJ2-7	CASSFLDYEQYF	TGTGCCAGCAGTTTTTTAGACTACGAGCAGTACTTC
TRBD1	-	TRBV18	TRBJ1-2	CASSSRDSNYRVYGYTF	TGTGCCAGCTCATCCCGGGACAGCAACTACCGGGTCTATGGCTACACCTTC
-	-	TRBV29-1	TRBJ2-2	CSVVTNTGELFF	TGCAGCGTTGTGACAAACACCGGGGAGCTGTTTTTT
-	-	TRBV29-1	TRBJ2-2	CSVAGGDLTGELFF	TGCAGCGTTGCCGGCGGGGACCTCACCGGGGAGCTGTTTTTT
-	once	TRBV7-9	TRBJ2-2	CASSFGNTGELFF	TGTGCCAGCAGCTTCGGAAACACCGGGGAGCTGTTTTTT
-	-	TRBV7-9	TRBJ1-1	CASSFPPGTPMNTEAFF	TGTGCCAGCAGCTTTCCACCCGGGACACCAATGAACACTGAAGCTTTCTTT
TRBD1	-	TRBV10-3	TRBJ1-2	CAISDAGGNNYGYTF	TGTGCCATCAGTGATGCAGGGGGCAATAACTATGGCTACACCTTC
-	-	TRBV29-1	TRBJ2-3	CSVEASTDTQYF	TGCAGCGTGGAAGCGAGCACAGATACGCAGTATTTT
-	-	TRBV7-7	TRBJ1-3	CASSLGPSSGNTIYF	TGTGCCAGCAGCTTGGGACCTTCCTCTGGAAACACCATATATTTT
-	-	TRBV19	TRBJ2-2	CASNSGGELFF	TGTGCCAGTAATAGTGGCGGGGAGCTGTTTTTT
TRBD1	-	TRBV6-5	TRBJ2-7	CASSYSQRTGSYEQYF	TGTGCCAGCAGTTACTCCCAAAGGACAGGGTCCTACGAGCAGTACTTC
-	-	TRBV5-6	TRBJ2-7	CASSLGRAYEQYF	TGTGCCAGCAGCTTGGGAAGGGCGTACGAGCAGTACTTC
-	-	TRBV4-1	TRBJ1-1	CASSPSSTNTEAFF	TGCGCCAGCAGCCCTTCTTCCACGAACACTGAAGCTTTCTTT
TRBD1	-	TRBV11-3	TRBJ2-3	CASSLDKGAGTDTQYF	TGTGCCAGCAGCTTAGATAAGGGGGCCGGCACAGATACGCAGTATTTT
-	-	TRBV6-4	TRBJ2-2	CASSPTVNTGELFF	TGTGCCAGCTCCCCCACGGTAAACACCGGGGAGCTGTTTTTT
-	once	TRBV27	TRBJ1-1	CASSLGTKGYTEAFF	TGTGCCAGCAGTTTAGGAACGAAGGGGTACACTGAAGCTTTCTTT
-	-	TRBV4-3	TRBJ2-5	CASSQDPWEGRGETQYF	TGCGCCAGCAGCCAAGATCCGTGGGAGGGCAGGGGGGAGACCCAGTACTTC
-	-	TRBV7-9	TRBJ1-3	CASRPAFVSRSGNTIYF	TGTGCCAGCAGGCCGGCCTTTGTGTCTCGCTCTGGAAACACCATATATTTT
-	-	TRBV7-9	TRBJ2-1	CASTYGGATYNEQFF	TGTGCCAGCACCTATGGGGGGGCTACCTACAATGAGCAGTTCTTC
TRBD2	-	TRBV2	TRBJ2-7	CASSEFPLGEGLSYEQYF	TGTGCCAGCAGTGAATTCCCCCTCGGGGAGGGGCTCTCCTACGAGCAGTACTTC
-	-	TRBV14	TRBJ2-1	CASRDGHPSSYNEQFF	TGTGCCAGCCGAGATGGCCACCCGAGCTCCTACAATGAGCAGTTCTTC
-	-	TRBV27	TRBJ2-6	CASSFAGFSGANVLTF	TGTGCCAGCAGTTTTGCAGGCTTCTCTGGGGCCAACGTCCTGACTTTC
TRBD2	-	TRBV27	TRBJ2-7	CASSPSGGLITYEQYF	TGTGCCAGCAGTCCGAGCGGGGGACTAATTACCTACGAGCAGTACTTC
-	-	TRBV9	TRBJ2-3	CASSVELLAADTQYF	TGTGCCAGCAGCGTAGAGTTACTAGCCGCAGATACGCAGTATTTT
TRBD2	-	TRBV13	TRBJ2-5	CASSSRRGSGEETQYF	TGTGCCAGCAGCTCCCGCCGGGGAAGCGGGGAAGAGACCCAGTACTTC
-	-	TRBV29-1	TRBJ1-3	CSVRQGNTIYF	TGCAGCGTTCGACAGGGAAACACCATATATTTT
-	-	TRBV5-8	TRBJ2-7	CASSWGDGSYEQYF	TGTGCCAGCAGCTGGGGGGACGGCTCCTACGAGCAGTACTTC
TRBD1	-	TRBV13	TRBJ2-3	CASSYGTATDTQYF	TGTGCCAGCAGCTATGGGACAGCGACAGATACGCAGTATTTT
-	-	TRBV25-1	TRBJ2-1	CASSGRQNEQFF	TGTGCCAGCAGTGGTCGCCAGAATGAGCAGTTCTTC
-	-	TRBV5-4	TRBJ2-1	CASTAGPGNEQFF	TGTGCCAGCACGGCGGGACCGGGGAATGAGCAGTTCTTC
-	-	TRBV6-5	TRBJ1-2	CASSHQGLGLYGYTF	TGTGCCAGCAGTCACCAGGGGCTCGGGCTTTATGGCTACACCTTC
-	-	TRBV5-1	TRBJ2-7	CASSPPGTRLAYEQYF	TGCGCCAGCAGCCCCCCTGGCACAAGGCTGGCCTACGAGCAGTACTTC
TRBD1	-	TRBV4-1	TRBJ2-7	CASSQDVRAGGYEQYF	TGCGCCAGCAGCCAAGATGTCAGGGCAGGGGGCTACGAGCAGTACTTC
TRBD1	once	TRBV5-8	TRBJ1-4	CAGNDRVNEKLFF	TGTGCCGGTAACGACAGGGTAAATGAAAAACTGTTTTTT
-	-	TRBV15	TRBJ1-2	CATSAVPGDRVYGYTF	TGTGCCACCAGCGCCGTCCCAGGGGACCGGGTCTATGGCTACACCTTC
TRBD2	-	TRBV30	TRBJ2-1	CAWSGLAGVSSYNEQFF	TGTGCCTGGAGTGGACTAGCGGGAGTAAGCTCCTACAATGAGCAGTTCTTC
-	-	TRBV2	TRBJ2-1	CASSEALEGEEQFF	TGTGCCAGCAGTGAAGCCCTAGAGGGAGAAGAGCAGTTCTTC
-	few	TRBV4-1	TRBJ1-1	CASSQAKLATPEAFF	TGCGCCAGCAGCCAAGCGAAGCTTGCCACCCCTGAAGCTTTCTTT
TRBD2	-	TRBV27	TRBJ2-1	CASRRTRTSGDYNEQFF	TGTGCCAGCAGACGAACTCGGACTAGCGGGGACTACAATGAGCAGTTCTTC
-	-	TRBV5-8	TRBJ2-1	CASSLRQFNEQFF	TGTGCCAGCAGCTTAAGACAGTTTAATGAGCAGTTCTTC
TRBD1	-	TRBV7-9	TRBJ2-2	CASSPRTGAHNTGELFF	TGTGCCAGCAGCCCACGGACAGGGGCACACAACACCGGGGAGCTGTTTTTT